This entry concerns a single T cell receptor (beta chain). Its antigen is unidentified. A template switching step contributed a universal primer site, while unique molecular identifiers were present in the cDNA. TCRdb processed the 5' RACE reads anew with MiXCR; each CDR3 protein has one entry. The data show about 720,000 distinct CDR3 sequences, with roughly 18% seen just once and around 13% held by the top ten. V was cut by 3 bases and J by 6 bases, with 15 bases left in between. The CDR3 covers 14 residues. Germline V gene sequence: CDR1 ENHRY, CDR2 SYGVKD. The sample belongs to a study of identical twins. Study-level points and caveats: Models predicted too little out-of-frame TCR alpha sharing in monozygotic twins. There were fewer insertions in abundant cord blood beta clonotypes, but memory repertoires showed no such pattern.

Another study also made use of these data, one on T cells expressing NK-cell markers.

V and J are TRBV10-3 and TRBJ2-7; D gene unclear. This TCR derives from a woman younger than 35 in good health. Sequencing was carried out using PBMCs. CDR3 in DNA: TGTGCCATCAGTGACTGGTCGAACTCGGGCGAGCAGTACTTC. Protein product: CAISDWSNSGEQYF.